Shown below are 8 T cell receptor beta chains from a single sample sequenced in a study of blood T cell repertoires in COVID-19. Sequencing was performed with immunoSEQ multiplex PCR; in TCRdb, only in-frame clones are kept and a portion is missing. The top ten clones hold 4% of a sample with around 180,000 clones, more than 70% of them seen once. The specimen was peripheral blood. The receptor source for this set is a woman in her twenties or thirties with acute or convalescent COVID-19.

The chain uses TRBV2 and TRBJ1-1; TRBD1 might be the D (5 bases). Trimming shortened V by 5 bases and J by 11 bases, and 21 bases separated the two germline ends. The CDR3 is 14 residues long. CDR1 is SNHLY and CDR2 is FYNNEI in the germline V gene. The CDR3 is CASSLFTGEARAFF. The CDR3 region has the DNA TGTGCCAGCAGTTTATTTACAGGTGAGGCGCGGGCTTTCTTT. The full variable domain, completed using reference TRBV2 and TRBJ1-1, is EPEVTQTPSHQVTQMGQEVILRCVPISNHLYFYWYRQILGQKVEFLVSFYNNEISEKSEIFDDQFSVERPDGSNFTLKIRSTKLEDSAMYFCASSLFTGEARAFFGQGTRLTVV.

V and J are TRBV3-1 (or the pseudogene TRBV3-2) and TRBJ2-1; D gene unclear. The CDR3 covers 13 residues. Trimming took off 1 base at V and 7 bases at J, with 8 bases between the two ends. The germline CDR1 and CDR2 sequences are LGHDT and YNNKEL (reference sequence). CDR3 nucleotide sequence: TGTGCCAGCAGCCAAGGACACTTAAATGAGCAGTTCTTC. Encoded protein: CASSQGHLNEQFF.

The DNA of the CDR3 is TGTGCCAGCAGTTTATTTGCTAGCGGGAGGGCCTCACTAGGTCCTATCACAGATACGCAGTATTTT. Encoded protein: CASSLFASGRASLGPITDTQYF. The gene calls are TRBV28 and TRBJ2-3, with TRBD2 matching over 12 bases. Germline V gene sequence: CDR1 MDHEN, CDR2 SYDVKM. The CDR3 is 22 residues long. V lost 1 base to trimming and J lost 2 bases; unmatched junction nucleotides: 19.

The CDR3 loop is CASSSRLAGGPVYEQYF. The CDR3 DNA reads as TGTGCCAGCAGTTCCCGACTAGCGGGAGGGCCCGTCTACGAGCAGTACTTC. The V and J genes are TRBV27 and TRBJ2-7, with 14 bases identical to TRBD2. The CDR3 totals 17 residues. The V gene end was trimmed by 4 bases and the J gene end by 3 bases; junction bases not matched to a gene: 8. Germline V gene data show CDR1 as MNHEY and CDR2 as SMNVEV (reference sequence).

This clone turned up a few times. The V and J genes are TRBV7-2 and TRBJ1-1, with 9 bases lining up with TRBD1. J gave up 12 bases and V 4 bases, and 15 bases lay outside the gene matches. The CDR3 covers 15 residues. Germline assignment: CDR1 SGHTA and CDR2 FQGNSA. The chain's CDR3 is CASSSPPWTGAGTFF. CDR3 coding DNA: TGTGCCAGCAGCTCACCTCCCTGGACAGGGGCCGGTACTTTCTTT.

The J gene is TRBJ2-1, the V gene TRBV6-1; TRBD2 matches at 8 bases. Per germline, CDR1 MNHNS and CDR2 SASEGT. The length of the CDR3 is 16 residues. Trimming removed 2 bases from V and 6 bases from J; junction bases left unmatched: 9. The CDR3 reads CASSERGPGTSNEQFF. For the CDR3, the DNA is TGTGCCAGCAGTGAAAGAGGCCCCGGGACTAGCAATGAGCAGTTCTTC.

The rearrangement joins TRBV5-1 to TRBJ2-5; D remains ambiguous. This CDR3 has 13 residues. Trimming took off 2 bases at V and 5 bases at J, with 10 bases between the two ends. The germline CDR1 and CDR2 sequences are SGHRS and YFSETQ. The CDR3 DNA reads TGCGCCAGCAGCTTAAGCTCTGCGGAGACCCAGTACTTC. Protein sequence: CASSLSSAETQYF.

In this sample, this clone turned up once. V usage is TRBV7-2 and J usage is TRBJ1-2; D ambiguous. This CDR3 comprises 14 residues. The germline V gene encodes CDR1 SGHTA and CDR2 FQGNSA. Deletions cut 4 bases from V and 7 bases from J, with 16 bases between. CDR3 amino acids: CASSSPTTPGGYTF. The CDR3, as DNA: TGTGCCAGCAGCTCACCAACAACCCCAGGTGGCTACACCTTC.